This T cell receptor beta chain was recovered during a study of PD-1 blockade in classical Hodgkin lymphoma. Profiled with immunoSEQ multiplex PCR; TCRdb holds only in-frame clones, not every one. Found here are 6,800 or so clones, 65% to 80% of them singletons; the top ten hold over 45%. Relapse was seen in all patients after autologous stem cell transplantation, and brentuximab vedotin exposure was variable. The source is a human donor with classical Hodgkin lymphoma. Sequenced here: peripheral blood mononuclear cells (PBMCs), sampled at baseline.

DNA for the CDR3: TGTGCCAGTAGTCCCCGGAGAGGTGAGCAGTTCTTC. It codes for CASSPRRGEQFF. This chain uses TRBV19 with TRBJ2-1; D uncertain. The CDR3 covers 12 residues. From germline, CDR1 is LNHDA and CDR2 SQIVND (reference sequence). V shed 5 bases and J shed 9 bases, with 11 bases lying between them.